These 28 T cell receptor beta chains came from one sample sequenced in a study of blood T cell repertoires in COVID-19. The assay was immunoSEQ multiplex PCR, and TCRdb's table has in-frame clones only and misses some. The sample lists some 80,000 clones; around 80% were seen once. The sequencing input was peripheral blood. The receptors were sampled from a human donor in a cohort sampled during active COVID-19.

This clone occurred once. The chain combines TRBV6-5 with TRBJ1-2; D is uncertain. Germline V gives CDR1 MNHEY, CDR2 SVGAGI. The length of the CDR3 is 16 residues. Trimming cost V 0 bases and J 0 bases, with 11 bases left between them. The CDR3 DNA reads TGTGCCAGCAGTTACTCCTTGAAGAGAGCTAACTATGGCTACACCTTC. The encoded protein is CASSYSLKRANYGYTF.

Comments on this clone: This sample also contains other DNA sequences that code for the same CDR3. The CDR3 here is CASSITGTAYEQYF. As DNA, the CDR3 is TGTGCCAGTAGTATAACAGGGACAGCCTACGAGCAGTACTTC. The chain carries TRBV19 and TRBJ2-7; 7 bases are shared with TRBD1. The CDR3 runs 14 residues. Germline values: CDR1 LNHDA, CDR2 SQIVND (reference sequence). The junction had 3 bases not matched to a gene; V was cut back by 2 bases and J by 2 bases. Together with reference TRBV19 and TRBJ2-7, the CDR3 gives the full variable domain: DGGITQSPKYLFRKEGQNVTLSCEQNLNHDAMYWYRQDPGQGLRLIYYSQIVNDFQKGDIAEGYSVSREKKESFPLTVTSAQKNPTAFYLCASSITGTAYEQYFGPGTRLTVT.

The chain couples TRBV2 to TRBJ2-7; D is unclear. The ends were cut back, 8 bases at V and 0 bases at J, with 8 bases in the middle. CDR1 SNHLY and CDR2 FYNNEI come from the germline V gene. The CDR3 extends over 12 amino acids. This chain's CDR3 is CASQQNSYEQYF. CDR3 in DNA: TGTGCCAGCCAACAGAACTCCTACGAGCAGTACTTC.

The rearrangement links TRBV7-9 to TRBJ2-6; D is possibly TRBD2 (5 bases). The CDR3 contains 16 residues. In germline, CDR1 is SEHNR, CDR2 FQNEAQ (reference sequence). V shed 1 base and J shed 0 bases, with 7 bases lying between them. CDR3 sequence reads: CASSLVGSSGANVLTF. The CDR3 DNA follows: TGTGCCAGCAGCTTAGTGGGGAGCTCTGGGGCCAACGTCCTGACTTTC.

The chain recombines TRBV3-1 (or the pseudogene TRBV3-2) with TRBJ2-7; the match to TRBD2 covers 9 bases. CDR1 and CDR2 (germline): LGHDT, YNNKEL (reference sequence). This CDR3 is 15 amino acids long. V was clipped by 2 bases and J by 6 bases; unmatched bases: 8. The DNA of the CDR3 is TGTGCCAGCAGCCAACGGAAAGCGGGGGGCGGCGAGCAGTACTTC. Its translation: CASSQRKAGGGEQYF.

The chain joins TRBV5-4 to TRBJ2-4; no clear D gene. There are 16 residues in the CDR3. Germline CDR1 SGHNT, CDR2 YYREEE (reference sequence). Trimming pared 0 bases from V and 6 bases from J, leaving 16 bases between. As DNA, the CDR3 is TGTGCCAGCAGCTTGGAACAGCCAAGGTTCCCAAACATTCAGTACTTC. Amino acids: CASSLEQPRFPNIQYF.

The chain uses TRBV14 and TRBJ2-7, with 7 positions matching TRBD1. V lost 0 bases, J lost 3 bases, and 2 bases stayed unmatched. Germline lookup yields CDR1 SGHDN and CDR2 FVKESK. The CDR3 runs 14 residues. The CDR3 nucleotides are TGTGCCAGCAGCCAAGATTCAGGGGGCTACGAGCAGTACTTC. This gives the protein CASSQDSGGYEQYF. The full variable domain, in which reference TRBV14 and TRBJ2-7 provide the parts outside the CDR3, is EAGVTQFPSHSVIEKGQTVTLRCDPISGHDNLYWYRRVMGKEIKFLLHFVKESKQDESGMPNNRFLAERTGGTYSTLKVQPAELEDSGVYFCASSQDSGGYEQYFGPGTRLTVT.

The chain employs TRBV18 and TRBJ2-7; 7 nucleotides match TRBD1. This CDR3 comprises 15 residues. V lost 3 bases to trimming and J lost 2 bases; unmatched junction nucleotides: 7. Germline CDR1 is KGHSH and CDR2 is LQKENI. The chain's CDR3 is CASSPGMGQPYEQYF. The CDR3 region has the DNA TGTGCCAGCTCACCCGGAATGGGACAGCCCTACGAGCAGTACTTC. The complete variable domain, with remaining parts taken from reference TRBV18 and TRBJ2-7, reads NAGVMQNPRHLVRRRGQEARLRCSPMKGHSHVYWYRQLPEEGLKFMVYLQKENIIDESGMPKERFSAEFPKEGPSILRIQQVVRGDSAAYFCASSPGMGQPYEQYFGPGTRLTVT.

The rearrangement uses TRBV7-9 and TRBJ1-5; TRBD1 aligns across 7 bases. The CDR3 sequence is 14 residues long. CDR1 and CDR2 (germline): SEHNR, FQNEAQ (reference sequence). J lost 4 bases, V lost 3 bases, and 3 bases had no gene match. In nucleotides, the CDR3 is TGTGCCAGCAGCTTTGGACAGGCGAATCAGCCCCAGCATTTT. Protein sequence: CASSFGQANQPQHF.

This chain joins TRBV6-5 and TRBJ1-3; no clear D gene. Trimming stripped 0 bases from V and 1 base from J, with 7 bases between. This CDR3 is built from 15 residues. Germline CDR1 MNHEY, CDR2 SVGAGI. For the CDR3, the DNA is TGTGCCAGCAGTTACTCTTTTCAGTCTGGAAACACCATATATTTT. Its protein is CASSYSFQSGNTIYF.

This chain joins TRBV6-4 and TRBJ2-3; no firm D call. This CDR3 contains 14 residues. Germline assignment: CDR1 MRHNA and CDR2 SNTAGT. Deletions cut 5 bases from V and 2 bases from J, with 11 bases between. The CDR3 coding sequence is TGTGCCAGCAGTTTTAATCGGTACACAGATACGCAGTATTTT. Translated: CASSFNRYTDTQYF.

The rearrangement links TRBV18 to TRBJ2-1; 7 bases map to TRBD1. The CDR3 consists of 14 residues. CDR1 KGHSH and CDR2 LQKENI come from the germline V gene. Losses at the gene ends were 6 bases for V and 2 bases for J; bases not matched to a gene: 4. The CDR3 is CASSSGQTYNEQFF. As DNA, the CDR3 is TGTGCCAGCTCCTCGGGACAGACCTACAATGAGCAGTTCTTC.

This clone was seen just once. V usage is TRBV2 and J usage is TRBJ1-6; D is ambiguous. The CDR3 is made up of 14 amino acids. Trimming cost V 3 bases and J 7 bases, with 10 bases left between them. Germline lookup yields CDR1 SNHLY and CDR2 FYNNEI. In nucleotides, the CDR3 is TGTGCCAGCAGTGATTTCGTCGGGAATTCACCCCTCCACTTT. Its translation is CASSDFVGNSPLHF.

This chain joins TRBV7-8 and TRBJ1-1, with D possibly matching TRBD1 (5 bases). Looked up from germline, CDR1 is SGHVS and CDR2 is FQNEAQ. The CDR3 contains 15 residues. Trimming removed 4 bases from V and 3 bases from J, with 15 bases in between. CDR3 loop: CASSSGQGFDTEAFF. In DNA, the CDR3 is TGTGCCAGCAGCTCCGGACAAGGGTTCGACACTGAAGCTTTCTTT.

CDR3 sequence (DNA): TGCGCCAGCAGCACCGAGGGGGACAGGGTCTCTGGGGCCAACGTCCTGACTTTC. This translates into CASSTEGDRVSGANVLTF. The chain recombines TRBV5-1 with TRBJ2-6; 9 bases agree with TRBD1. J was trimmed by 0 bases and V by 4 bases; bases with no gene match: 8. This CDR3 is 18 amino acids long. Germline V gives CDR1 SGHRS, CDR2 YFSETQ. The full variable domain, in which reference TRBV5-1 and TRBJ2-6 provide the parts outside the CDR3, is KAGVTQTPRYLIKTRGQQVTLSCSPISGHRSVSWYQQTPGQGLQFLFEYFSETQRNKGNFPGRFSGRQFSNSRSEMNVSTLELGDSALYLCASSTEGDRVSGANVLTFGAGSRLTVL.

This clone has a single count. V gene TRBV5-8 combines with J gene TRBJ2-7; D possibly corresponds to TRBD1 (5 bases). The CDR3 contains 14 residues. The V end was cut by 1 base, the J end by 5 bases, with 13 bases between. The germline V gene has CDR1 SGHTS and CDR2 YDEGEE. The CDR3 is CASSLTGRLNEQYF. Written as DNA, the CDR3 is TGTGCCAGCAGCTTGACAGGCCGCCTTAACGAGCAGTACTTC.

The rearrangement joins TRBV27 to TRBJ1-5, with D tentatively TRBD1 (5 bases). The CDR3 totals 16 residues. Germline loops: CDR1 MNHEY, CDR2 SMNVEV (reference sequence). V was pared by 2 bases and J by 1 base, with 12 bases between. CDR3 nucleotide sequence: TGTGCCAGCAGTTTAAACCACCGGGGGAGCAATCAGCCCCAGCATTTT. Protein sequence: CASSLNHRGSNQPQHF.

V is TRBV29-1 and J is TRBJ2-2, with 14 bases fitting TRBD2. The V gene end was trimmed by 2 bases and the J gene end by 4 bases; junction bases not matched to a gene: 6. Per the germline V gene, CDR1 is SQVTM and CDR2 is ANQGSEA. The CDR3 has 17 amino acids. The CDR3 spells CSVEREGLAGVTGELFF. CDR3 DNA: TGCAGCGTTGAAAGGGAGGGACTAGCGGGGGTCACCGGGGAGCTGTTTTTT.

This clone was seen a single time. The gene calls are TRBV2 and TRBJ2-5; 10 bases line up with TRBD2. The CDR3 runs to 14 residues. Unmatched junction bases numbered 7, after V lost 7 bases and J lost 5 bases. Per germline, CDR1 SNHLY and CDR2 FYNNEI. DNA of the CDR3: TGTGCCAGCACGGAGCGGGGGGGCTTGGAGACCCAGTACTTC. It translates to CASTERGGLETQYF.

This rearrangement joins TRBV9 to TRBJ2-1; TRBD2 might be the D (7 bases). The CDR3 is made up of 15 amino acids. In germline, CDR1 is SGDLS, CDR2 YYNGEE. Trimming took off 1 base at V and 2 bases at J, with 10 bases between the two ends. The CDR3 here is CASSVLGGAYNEQFF. For the CDR3, the DNA is TGTGCCAGCAGCGTACTAGGGGGGGCCTACAATGAGCAGTTCTTC.

Written as DNA, the CDR3 is TGTGCCAGTAGTAAAGCTAGCGGTAGTAACTACGAGCAGTACTTC. Translated: CASSKASGSNYEQYF. V usage is TRBV19 and J usage is TRBJ2-7, with TRBD2 identical over 7 bases. V was clipped by 4 bases and J by 3 bases; unmatched bases: 9. CDR1 and CDR2 from the germline V gene are LNHDA and SQIVND (reference sequence). CDR3 size: 15 residues.

The V call is TRBV2, the J call TRBJ1-2; D may be TRBD1 (6 bases). Trimming stripped 2 bases from V and 7 bases from J, with 23 bases between. The germline CDR1 and CDR2 sequences are SNHLY and FYNNEI. CDR3 length: 17 amino acids. The CDR3 DNA reads as TGTGCCAGCAGTGAATGGTCAGGGGAGGGCCTATCGTTTGGCTACACCTTC. Its translation: CASSEWSGEGLSFGYTF.

Written as DNA, the CDR3 is TGTGCCAGTAGGCCCGGGGACAGGGTTTCTGGAAACACCATATATTTT. As protein: CASRPGDRVSGNTIYF. V is TRBV19 and J is TRBJ1-3, with 9 bases fitting TRBD1. The CDR3 runs 16 residues. The V segment lost 6 bases and the J segment 1 base; nucleotides outside the gene matches: 7. The germline gives CDR1 LNHDA, CDR2 SQIVND (reference sequence).

A single count supports this clone. The rearrangement joins TRBV2 to TRBJ2-7; tentatively, D is TRBD1 (6 bases). This CDR3 has 15 residues. Trimming removed 4 bases from V and 2 bases from J, with 15 bases in between. Germline values: CDR1 SNHLY, CDR2 FYNNEI. The CDR3, as DNA: TGTGCCAGCAGTGGGTACAGGGAAGTCCCCTACGAGCAGTACTTC. This gives the protein CASSGYREVPYEQYF.

This chain joins TRBV7-2 and TRBJ2-2, with D tentatively TRBD2 (6 bases). Germline V gives CDR1 SGHTA, CDR2 FQGNSA. This CDR3 is built from 14 residues. The V and J ends lost 5 bases and 6 bases respectively, with 13 bases between them. In nucleotides, the CDR3 is TGTGCCAGCAGCGTGACCGGGGGTGCCGGGGAGCTGTTTTTT. Amino acid sequence: CASSVTGGAGELFF.

This CDR3 is CASSGIPGQPEDGYTF. Here the CDR3 DNA reads TGTGCCAGCAGTGGTATCCCCGGACAGCCCGAAGATGGCTACACCTTC. This chain uses TRBV28 with TRBJ1-2; D perhaps matches TRBD1 (6 bases). The CDR3 is made up of 16 amino acids. Trimming left V 5 bases short and J 6 bases short, with 22 bases between. Germline V gene data show CDR1 as MDHEN and CDR2 as SYDVKM.

The V gene is TRBV7-3, the J gene TRBJ2-7, with D possibly being TRBD2 (6 bases). There are 15 residues in the CDR3. Trimming removed 0 bases from V and 6 bases from J, with 15 bases in between. Germline V lookup: CDR1 SGHTA, CDR2 FQGTGA. The CDR3 nucleotides are TGTGCCAGCAGCTTAACGGGCAGCCTCGGGGGCGAGCAGTACTTC. Amino acids: CASSLTGSLGGEQYF.

The chain combines TRBV27 with TRBJ2-2; D ambiguous. V shed 2 bases and J shed 1 base, with 5 bases lying between them. The CDR3 consists of 14 residues. Germline lookup yields CDR1 MNHEY and CDR2 SMNVEV (reference sequence). The CDR3 DNA reads TGTGCCAGCAGTTTAGGGCAGAACACCGGGGAGCTGTTTTTT. It encodes CASSLGQNTGELFF.